This TCR beta chain was identified during a study of blood T cell repertoires in COVID-19. Turning to the study itself: COVID-19 samples collected from the United States, Italy and Spain covered acute and convalescent phases. Sample material is recorded as cDNA or gDNA derived from T cells, B-cell-depleted T cells, or PBMCs.

Authors' analysis steps: Estimation of nucleated cell counts was performed using reference gene primer amplification. The data were produced by immunoSEQ multiplex PCR, yet TCRdb's version contains in-frame clones alone and is incomplete. That table gives V, J and clone size, and the DNA gave D and trimming. The sample yields roughly 100,000 clones, around 75% seen once. This clone was recorded a few times. V was trimmed by 2 bases and J by 1 base, leaving 9 bases between them. The CDR3 extends over 14 amino acids. Germline CDR1 is SGHRS and CDR2 is YFSETQ. The chain uses TRBV5-1 and TRBJ1-1, with D possibly being TRBD1 (5 bases). Material: peripheral blood. The sequence was obtained from a human donor with acute or convalescent COVID-19. The donor label of this sample is uncertain. CDR3 loop: CASSFRVPNTEAFF. The CDR3, as DNA: TGCGCCAGCAGCTTCAGGGTTCCGAACACTGAAGCTTTCTTT.